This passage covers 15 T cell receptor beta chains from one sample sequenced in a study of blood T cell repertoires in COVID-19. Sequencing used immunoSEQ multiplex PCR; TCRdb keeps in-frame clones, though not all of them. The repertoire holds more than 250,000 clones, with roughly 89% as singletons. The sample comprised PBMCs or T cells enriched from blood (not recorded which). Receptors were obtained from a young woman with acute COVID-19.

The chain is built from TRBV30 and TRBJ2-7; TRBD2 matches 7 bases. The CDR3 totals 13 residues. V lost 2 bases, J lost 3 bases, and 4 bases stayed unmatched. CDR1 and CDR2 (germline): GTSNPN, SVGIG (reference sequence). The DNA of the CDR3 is TGTGCCTGGAGTCGGCTAGCGGACTACGAGCAGTACTTC. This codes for CAWSRLADYEQYF.

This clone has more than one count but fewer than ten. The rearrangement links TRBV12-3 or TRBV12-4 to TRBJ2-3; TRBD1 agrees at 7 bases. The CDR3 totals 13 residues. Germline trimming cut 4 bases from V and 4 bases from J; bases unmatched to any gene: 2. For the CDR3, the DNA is TGTGCCAGCAGTTCCCAGGGGGCAGATACGCAGTATTTT. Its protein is CASSSQGADTQYF.

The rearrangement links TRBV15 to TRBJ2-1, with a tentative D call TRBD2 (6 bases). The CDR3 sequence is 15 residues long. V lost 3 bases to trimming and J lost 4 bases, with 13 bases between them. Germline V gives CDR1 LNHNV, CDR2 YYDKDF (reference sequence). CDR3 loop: CATSRGRAGYNEQFF. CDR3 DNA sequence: TGTGCCACCAGCAGGGGACGGGCGGGGTACAATGAGCAGTTCTTC.

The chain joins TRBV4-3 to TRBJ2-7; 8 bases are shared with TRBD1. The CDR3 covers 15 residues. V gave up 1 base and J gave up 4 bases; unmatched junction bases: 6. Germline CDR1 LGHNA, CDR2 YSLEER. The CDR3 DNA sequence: TGCGCCAGCAGCCAAGGCGAACAGGGGGGTTACGAGCAGTACTTC. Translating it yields CASSQGEQGGYEQYF.

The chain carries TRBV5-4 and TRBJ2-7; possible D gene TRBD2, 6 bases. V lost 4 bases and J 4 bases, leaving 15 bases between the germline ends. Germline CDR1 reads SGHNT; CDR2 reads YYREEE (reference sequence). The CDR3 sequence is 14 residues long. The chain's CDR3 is CASSHRGTLYEQYF. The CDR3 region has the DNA TGTGCCAGCAGCCACCGGGGGACTTTATACGAGCAGTACTTC.

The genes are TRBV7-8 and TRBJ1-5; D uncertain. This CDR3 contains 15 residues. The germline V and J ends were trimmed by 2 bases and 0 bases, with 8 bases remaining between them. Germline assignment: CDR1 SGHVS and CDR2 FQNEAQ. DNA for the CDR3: TGTGCCAGCAGCTTATTGTTCGGTAGCAATCAGCCCCAGCATTTT. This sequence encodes CASSLLFGSNQPQHF.

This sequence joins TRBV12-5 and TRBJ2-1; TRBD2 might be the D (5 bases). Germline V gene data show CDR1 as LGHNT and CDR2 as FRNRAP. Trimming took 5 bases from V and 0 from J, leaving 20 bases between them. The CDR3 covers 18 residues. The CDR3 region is CASGIPSRAEISYNEQFF. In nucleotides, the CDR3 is TGTGCTAGTGGTATCCCTTCACGAGCGGAAATCTCCTACAATGAGCAGTTCTTC.

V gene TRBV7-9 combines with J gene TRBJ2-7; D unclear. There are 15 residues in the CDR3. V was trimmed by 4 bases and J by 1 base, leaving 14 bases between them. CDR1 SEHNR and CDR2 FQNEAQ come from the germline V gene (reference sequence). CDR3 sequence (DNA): TGTGCCAGCAGCTCACGGTCTACGGGTTCCTACGAGCAGTACTTC. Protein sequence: CASSSRSTGSYEQYF.

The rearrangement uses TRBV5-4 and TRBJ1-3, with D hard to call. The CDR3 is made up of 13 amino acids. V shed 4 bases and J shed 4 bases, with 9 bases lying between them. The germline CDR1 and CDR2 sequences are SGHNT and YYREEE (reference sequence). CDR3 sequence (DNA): TGTGCCAGCAGCGCGGGTGGAGGAAACACCATATATTTT. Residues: CASSAGGGNTIYF.

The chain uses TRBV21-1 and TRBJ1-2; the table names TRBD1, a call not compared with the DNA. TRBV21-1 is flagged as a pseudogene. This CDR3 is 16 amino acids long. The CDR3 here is CASSKGPDRANYGYTF. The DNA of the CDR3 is TGTGCCAGCAGCAAAGGACCCGACAGAGCTAACTATGGCTACACCTTC.

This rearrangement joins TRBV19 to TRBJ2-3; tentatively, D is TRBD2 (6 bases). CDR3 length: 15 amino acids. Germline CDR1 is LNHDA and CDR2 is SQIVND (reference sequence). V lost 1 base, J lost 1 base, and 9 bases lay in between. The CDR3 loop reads CASSIGGVGTDTQYF. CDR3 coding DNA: TGTGCCAGTAGTATAGGGGGGGTCGGCACAGATACGCAGTATTTT.

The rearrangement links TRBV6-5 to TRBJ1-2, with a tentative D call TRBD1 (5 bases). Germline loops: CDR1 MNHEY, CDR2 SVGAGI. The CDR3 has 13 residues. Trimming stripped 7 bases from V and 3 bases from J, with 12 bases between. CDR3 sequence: CASTGGSDYGYTF. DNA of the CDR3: TGTGCCAGCACGGGGGGATCCGACTATGGCTACACCTTC.

CDR3 loop: CASSLDRPPNEQFF. As DNA, the CDR3 is TGCGCCAGCAGCCTCGACAGGCCACCCAATGAGCAGTTCTTC. This chain links TRBV5-1 with TRBJ2-1, with a weak D call TRBD1 (6 bases). The CDR3 is 14 amino acids. The V gene's germline CDR1 is SGHRS and CDR2 YFSETQ. The germline V and J ends were trimmed by 4 bases and 6 bases, with 14 bases remaining between them.

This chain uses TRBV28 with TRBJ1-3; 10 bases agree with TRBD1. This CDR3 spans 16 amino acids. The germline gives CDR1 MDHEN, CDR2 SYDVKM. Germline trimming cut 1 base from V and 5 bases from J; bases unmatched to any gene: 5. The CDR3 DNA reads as TGTGCCAGCAGTTTATCGACAGGGGGCGCGAGAAACACCATATATTTT. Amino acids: CASSLSTGGARNTIYF. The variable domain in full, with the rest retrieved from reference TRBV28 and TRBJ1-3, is DVKVTQSSRYLVKRTGEKVFLECVQDMDHENMFWYRQDPGLGLRLIYFSYDVKMKEKGDIPEGYSVSREKKERFSLILESASTNQTSMYLCASSLSTGGARNTIYFGEGSWLTVV.

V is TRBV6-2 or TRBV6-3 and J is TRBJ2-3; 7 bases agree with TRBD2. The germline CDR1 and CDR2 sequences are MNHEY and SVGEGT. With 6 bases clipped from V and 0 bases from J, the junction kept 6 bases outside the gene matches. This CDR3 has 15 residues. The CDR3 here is CASSPLAKSTDTQYF. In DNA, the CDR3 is TGTGCCAGCAGCCCACTAGCGAAAAGCACAGATACGCAGTATTTT.